This TCR beta chain is drawn from a study of CD8 T cells in ankylosing spondylitis. Germline CDR1 MDHEN, CDR2 SYDVKM. The V end lost 6 bases, the J end lost 7 bases, and 9 bases lay between the germline ends. The CDR3 sequence is 12 residues long. One entry per CDR3 protein results from TCRdb running MiXCR on the 5' RACE reads. The repertoire consists of around 250,000 distinct CDR3 sequences, with around 11% occurring once and the leading ten covering 6% to 8%. Findings of the study overall: Several of the motif variants were reported before in synovial fluid and blood from reactive arthritis.

Concerning this clonotype: The antigen remains undetermined.

This receptor was obtained from a male donor with ankylosing spondylitis or in good health (not recorded which). This sequence joins TRBV28 and TRBJ2-2, with a tentative D call TRBD1 (6 bases). Sequencing was done on a sample of blood, either unsorted or a sorted T cell fraction (not recorded which). CDR3 bases: TGTGCCAGCAGCTGGACAGTCGGGGAGCTGTTTTTT. Translated: CASSWTVGELFF. Filled out from reference TRBV28 and TRBJ2-2, the complete variable domain reads DVKVTQSSRYLVKRTGEKVFLECVQDMDHENMFWYRQDPGLGLRLIYFSYDVKMKEKGDIPEGYSVSREKKERFSLILESASTNQTSMYLCASSWTVGELFFGEGSRLTVL.